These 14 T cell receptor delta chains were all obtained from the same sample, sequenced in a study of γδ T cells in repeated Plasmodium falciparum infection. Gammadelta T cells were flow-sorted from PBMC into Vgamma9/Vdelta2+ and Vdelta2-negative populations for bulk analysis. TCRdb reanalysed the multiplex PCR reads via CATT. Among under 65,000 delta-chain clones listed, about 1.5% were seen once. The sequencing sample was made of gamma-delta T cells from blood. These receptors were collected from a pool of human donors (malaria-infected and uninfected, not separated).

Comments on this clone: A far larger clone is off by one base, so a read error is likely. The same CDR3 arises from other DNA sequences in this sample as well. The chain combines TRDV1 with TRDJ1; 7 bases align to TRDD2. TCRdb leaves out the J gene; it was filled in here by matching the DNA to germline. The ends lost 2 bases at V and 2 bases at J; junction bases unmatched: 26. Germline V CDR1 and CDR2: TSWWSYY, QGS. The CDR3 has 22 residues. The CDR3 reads CALGESSSYRSLMGPPTDKLIF. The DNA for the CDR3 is TGTGCTCTTGGGGAATCCTCTTCCTATCGATCGCTTATGGGCCCCCCTACCGATAAACTCATCTTT.

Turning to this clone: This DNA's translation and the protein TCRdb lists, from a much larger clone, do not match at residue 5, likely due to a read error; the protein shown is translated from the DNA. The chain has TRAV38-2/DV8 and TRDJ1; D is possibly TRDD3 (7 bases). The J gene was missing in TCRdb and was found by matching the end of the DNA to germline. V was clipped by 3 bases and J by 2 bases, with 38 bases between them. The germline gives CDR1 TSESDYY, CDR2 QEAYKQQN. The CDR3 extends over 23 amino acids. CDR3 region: CAYRNASPTDYGPWGPLTDKLIF. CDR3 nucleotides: TGTGCTTATAGGAACGCGTCTCCTACGGACTACGGCCCCTGGGGGCCACTGACCGATAAACTCATCTTT.

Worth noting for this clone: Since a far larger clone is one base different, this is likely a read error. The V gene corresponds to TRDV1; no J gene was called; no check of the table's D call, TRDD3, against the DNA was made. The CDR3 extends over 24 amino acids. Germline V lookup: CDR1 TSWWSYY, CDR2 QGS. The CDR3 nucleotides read TGTGCTCTTGGTCCGATTCCTTACGCTACTCTTTTTTACTGGGGGCTCTGGGGAGGAGATAAACTCATCTTC. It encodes CALGPIPYATLFYWGLWGGDKLIF.

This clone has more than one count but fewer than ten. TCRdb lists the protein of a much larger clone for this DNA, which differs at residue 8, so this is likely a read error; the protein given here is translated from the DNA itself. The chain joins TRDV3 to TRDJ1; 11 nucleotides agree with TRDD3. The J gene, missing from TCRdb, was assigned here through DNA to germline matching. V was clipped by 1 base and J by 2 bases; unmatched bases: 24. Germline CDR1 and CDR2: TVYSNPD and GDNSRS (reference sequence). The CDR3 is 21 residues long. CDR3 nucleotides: TGTGCCTTTAAAGGTGGGGTTCTTTTCCACTGGGGGATAAAGGGAACCGATAAACTCATCTTT. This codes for CAFKGGVLFHWGIKGTDKLIF.

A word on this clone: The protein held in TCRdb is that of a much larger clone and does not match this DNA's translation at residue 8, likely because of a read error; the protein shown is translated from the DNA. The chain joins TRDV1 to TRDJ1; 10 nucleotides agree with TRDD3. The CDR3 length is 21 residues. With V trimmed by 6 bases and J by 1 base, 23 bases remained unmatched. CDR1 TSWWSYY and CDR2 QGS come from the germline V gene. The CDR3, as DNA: TGTGCTCTTGGTCCCCTCCAACTCTCCATCCTACTGGGGGATGCCACCGATAAACTCATCTTT. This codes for CALGPLQLSILLGDATDKLIF.

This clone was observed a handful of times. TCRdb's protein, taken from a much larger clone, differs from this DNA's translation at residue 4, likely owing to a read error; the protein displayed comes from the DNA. The CDR3 sequence is CACGTLGDPLTAQLFF. DNA for the CDR3: TGTGCCTGTGGCACCCTGGGGGACCCTTTGACAGCACAACTCTTCTTT. The chain uses TRDV2 and TRDJ2, with 8 bases identical to TRDD3. TCRdb is silent on the J gene; assignment here came from matching the DNA to germline. The CDR3 extends over 16 amino acids. Germline V CDR1 and CDR2: GEAIGNYY, EKD.

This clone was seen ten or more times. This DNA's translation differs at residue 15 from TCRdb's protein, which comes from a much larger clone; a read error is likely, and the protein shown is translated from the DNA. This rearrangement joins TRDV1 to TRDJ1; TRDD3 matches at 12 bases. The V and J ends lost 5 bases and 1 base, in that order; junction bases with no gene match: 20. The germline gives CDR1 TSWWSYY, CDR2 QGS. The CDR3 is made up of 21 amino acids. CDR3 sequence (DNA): TGTGCTCTTGGGAAGGCCTCTGCGTACTGGGGGATACCCATCCTCACCGATAAACTCATCTTT. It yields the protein CALGKASAYWGIPILTDKLIF.

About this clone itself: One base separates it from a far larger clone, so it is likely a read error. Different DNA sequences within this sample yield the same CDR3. In DNA form, the CDR3 reads TGTGCTCTTGGGGAACTTCCTCATGAACTTACCAACCGGGGGATACAAAAGTTGACGGCACAACTCTTCTTT. Protein: CALGELPHELTNRGIQKLTAQLFF. V and J are TRDV1 and TRDJ2, with 9 positions matching TRDD3. Germline CDR1 is TSWWSYY and CDR2 is QGS. CDR3 length: 24 amino acids.

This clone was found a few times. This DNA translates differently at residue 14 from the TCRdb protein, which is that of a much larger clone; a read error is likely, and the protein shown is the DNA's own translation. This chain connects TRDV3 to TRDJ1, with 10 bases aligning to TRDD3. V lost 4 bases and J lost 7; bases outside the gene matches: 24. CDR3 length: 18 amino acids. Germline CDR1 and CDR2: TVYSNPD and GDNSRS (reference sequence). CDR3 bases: TGTGCCTCCCGCCTCCTAAGAGTATTCCGGGGGATACGCGGTAAACTCATCTTT. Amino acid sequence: CASRLLRVFRGIRGKLIF.

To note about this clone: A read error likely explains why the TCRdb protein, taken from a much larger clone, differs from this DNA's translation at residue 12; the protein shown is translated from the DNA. The CDR3 DNA sequence: TGTGCCTGTGACACCGTGGGGGATACTTTGACAACACAACTCTTCTTT. Amino acid sequence: CACDTVGDTLTTQLFF. The rearrangement joins TRDV2 to TRDJ2; 10 bases agree with TRDD3. The J gene, missing from TCRdb, was assigned here through DNA to germline matching. Germline loops: CDR1 GEAIGNYY, CDR2 EKD. This CDR3 is built from 16 residues.

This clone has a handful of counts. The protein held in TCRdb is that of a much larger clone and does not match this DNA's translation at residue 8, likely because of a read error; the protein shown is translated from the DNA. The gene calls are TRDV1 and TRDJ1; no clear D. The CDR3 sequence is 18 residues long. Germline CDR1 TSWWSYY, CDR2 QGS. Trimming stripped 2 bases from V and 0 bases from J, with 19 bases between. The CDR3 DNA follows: TGTGCTCTTGGGGAAACGGGAGCGGTCGTACAAAACACCGATAAACTCATCTTT. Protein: CALGETGAVVQNTDKLIF.

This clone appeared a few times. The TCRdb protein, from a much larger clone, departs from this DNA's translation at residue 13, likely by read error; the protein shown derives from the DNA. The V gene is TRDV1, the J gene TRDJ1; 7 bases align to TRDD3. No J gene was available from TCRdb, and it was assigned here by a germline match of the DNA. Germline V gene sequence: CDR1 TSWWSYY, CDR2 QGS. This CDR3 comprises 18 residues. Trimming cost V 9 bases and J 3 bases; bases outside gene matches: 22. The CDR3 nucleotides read TGTGCTCTGACACAAGAGGGAAGACTGGGGCCGTACGCCGATAAACTCATCTTT. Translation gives CALTQEGRLGPYADKLIF.

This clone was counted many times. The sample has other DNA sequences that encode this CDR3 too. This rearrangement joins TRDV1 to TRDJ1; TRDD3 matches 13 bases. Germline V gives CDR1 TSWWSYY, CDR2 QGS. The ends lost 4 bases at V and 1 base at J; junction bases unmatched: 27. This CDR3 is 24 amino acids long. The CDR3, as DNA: TGTGCTCTTGGGGGAGCCCTGTATCGGGCACTGGGGGATACGCGCAATGGACCCACCGATAAACTCATCTTT. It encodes CALGGALYRALGDTRNGPTDKLIF.

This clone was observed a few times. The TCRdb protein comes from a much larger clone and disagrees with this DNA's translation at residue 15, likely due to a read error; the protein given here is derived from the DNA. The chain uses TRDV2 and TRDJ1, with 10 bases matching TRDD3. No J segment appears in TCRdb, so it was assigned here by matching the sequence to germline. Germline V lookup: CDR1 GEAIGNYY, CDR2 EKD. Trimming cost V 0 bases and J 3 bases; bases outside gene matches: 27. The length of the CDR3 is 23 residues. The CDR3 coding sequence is TGTGCCTGTGACACCGTCCAAAATTTAGGAGTACTGGGGGATGCGCGGGAACCCGATAAACTCATCTTT. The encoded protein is CACDTVQNLGVLGDAREPDKLIF.